This T cell receptor (beta chain) came from a study of T-cell memory formation after mild COVID-19. Points from the study as a whole: CD8+ contracting clones occupied EMRA, while CD4+ ones occupied mainly CM and EM.

TCRdb reprocessed the 5' RACE reads with MiXCR, giving one entry per CDR3 protein. The sample contains some 350,000 distinct CDR3 sequences, approximately 13% of which appear only once. Looked up from germline, CDR1 is SGHVS and CDR2 is FQNEAQ. Trimming pared 5 bases from V and 4 bases from J, leaving 14 bases between. CDR3 length: 14 amino acids. Turning to this clonotype: Its antigen is not known.

Sequencing used PBMCs or a T cell subset sorted from them (not recorded which). The rearrangement joins TRBV7-8 to TRBJ1-2; D gene ambiguous. The receptor was derived from a young man who had mild COVID-19 (a few samples of this study predate the infection). Cell type and time point are not known. The DNA for the CDR3 is TGTGCCAGCAGCCCTCGTGGGCGAATCTATGGCTACACCTTC. It specifies CASSPRGRIYGYTF.